This T cell receptor (beta chain) emerged from a study of PD-L1 blockade in urothelial cancer. On the study more broadly: Samples came from 3 weeks, at the second dose, and 6 weeks into treatment. T cells numbered a median of about 140,000 in the blood samples.

The study enrolled patients with locally advanced or metastatic urothelial carcinoma. This clone was seen just once. The CDR3 covers 15 residues. CDR1 and CDR2 (germline): SGHRS, YFSETQ. Trimming removed 0 bases at V and 0 bases at J, with 9 bases between. What went into each PCR as a spike was synthetic TCR analog templates. Profiling relied on immunoSEQ multiplex PCR, and the TCRdb table lists in-frame clones only, not all of them. Altogether 85,000 to 100,000 clones are present, 90% being singletons, with the ten largest covering approximately 9%. Sequencing used PBMCs, obtained around atezolizumab (anti-PD-L1) treatment. This TCR was sampled from a man in his sixties with urothelial cancer. The chain employs TRBV5-1 and TRBJ1-1; the D gene is possibly TRBD1 (6 bases). CDR3 DNA sequence: TGCGCCAGCAGCTTGGGAGGGACAATGAACACTGAAGCTTTCTTT. Its translation is CASSLGGTMNTEAFF. Complete variable domain (other parts from reference TRBV5-1 and TRBJ1-1): KAGVTQTPRYLIKTRGQQVTLSCSPISGHRSVSWYQQTPGQGLQFLFEYFSETQRNKGNFPGRFSGRQFSNSRSEMNVSTLELGDSALYLCASSLGGTMNTEAFFGQGTRLTVV.